This T cell receptor beta chain was captured by sequencing in a study of siplizumab effects on memory and regulatory T cells. General study results and limits: Confirmation was lacking for the suppressive function of proliferating Tregs derived from siplizumab cultures. Naive T cells looked more diverse than memory cells, and they looked like major contributors to the alloresponse. Siplizumab, the agent tested, significantly reduced alloreactive sequences traceable to unstimulated CD4+ memory cells.

The V segment lost 2 bases and the J segment 3 bases; nucleotides outside the gene matches: 6. Germline lookup yields CDR1 LGHNT and CDR2 FRNRAP. This CDR3 comprises 16 residues. Concerning this clone itself: Its specificity is not known.

The assay covered 100,000 or so TCR templates per sample. The method was immunoSEQ multiplex PCR; TCRdb's version includes in-frame clones alone and lacks a portion of them. In the table there are over 95,000 clones, roughly 95% of which are singletons. Source material: non-Treg CD4+ T cells sorted from blood. This receptor was identified in a human donor in good health. The rearrangement links TRBV12-5 to TRBJ1-3, with TRBD1 matching 8 bases. CDR3 sequence (DNA): TGTGCTAGTGGTTTGCCCTACGGGACAGGTGGAAACACCATATATTTT. Amino acid sequence: CASGLPYGTGGNTIYF.